This is a list of T cell receptor beta chains from one sample in a study of shared clonotypes between healthy human individuals. The table came from immunoSEQ multiplex PCR; TCRdb's copy has only in-frame clones and leaves some out. The sample records some 2,500,000 clones, 80% to 95% being singletons. Specimen: naive CD4+ T cells from PBMCs. The receptors derive from a man younger than 35 in good health. Some clones in this sample may be carry-over from other donors' samples. The CDR3 runs from the conserved cysteine through the conserved F or W. The D gene is left open where the match is weak. Size is stated for part of the rows, as once, few or many counts, or as a class when the clone is expanded.

J gene	V gene	D gene	clone size	CDR3 DNA	CDR3 protein
TRBJ2-3	TRBV10-2	-	-	TGCGCCAGCAAGAGGCAGGGAGCAGATACGCAGTATTTT	CASKRQGADTQYF
TRBJ1-5	TRBV7-2	-	-	TGTGCCAGCAGCTTAAGATGGAGGGGTGGGCAGCCCCAGCATTTT	CASSLRWRGGQPQHF
TRBJ1-1	TRBV7-2	-	-	TGTGCCAGCAGACGGTACAGAGCACCTGAAGCTTTCTTT	CASRRYRAPEAFF
TRBJ2-7	TRBV2	-	-	TGTGCCAGCTCCCTTACCTACGAGCAGTACTTC	CASSLTYEQYF
TRBJ2-7	TRBV7-9	TRBD1	-	TGTGCCAGCAGCCTAAGACAGGGTAGTTACGAGCAGTACTTC	CASSLRQGSYEQYF
TRBJ1-5	TRBV28	-	-	TGTGCCAGCAGTTTACAAGGCAGGAGCTACAATCAGCCCCAGCATTTT	CASSLQGRSYNQPQHF
TRBJ1-5	TRBV27	-	-	TGTGCCAGCAGTTTACAAGGTTTGGGCAGGGCCCAGCATTTT	CASSLQGLGRAQHF
TRBJ2-3	TRBV7-9	-	-	TGTGCCAGCAGCTTCCCTACACTGGGCACAGATACGCAGTATTTT	CASSFPTLGTDTQYF
TRBJ2-2	TRBV28	TRBD1	-	TGTGCCAGCAGTTTATGGGCAGGGGGCCATACCGGGGAGCTGTTTTTT	CASSLWAGGHTGELFF
TRBJ1-1	TRBV9	-	few	TGTGCCAGCAGCGTAGGCATGGACACTGAAGCTTTCTTT	CASSVGMDTEAFF
TRBJ2-1	TRBV5-4	TRBD1	-	TGTGCCAGCAGCCCAGGGACAGAGGGTGAGCAGTTCTTC	CASSPGTEGEQFF
TRBJ2-7	TRBV7-3	-	once	TGTGCCAGCAGCCCGTCGAGGGACCACGAGCAGTACTTC	CASSPSRDHEQYF
TRBJ2-1	TRBV12-5	-	-	TGTGCTAGTGGTTTTCTCGATGAGCAGTTCTTC	CASGFLDEQFF
TRBJ2-7	TRBV10-3	TRBD2	once	TGTGCCATCAGTGAGTCGAGAGCGGGAGGGCACTACGAGCAGTACTTC	CAISESRAGGHYEQYF
TRBJ2-7	TRBV7-9	-	-	TGTGCCAGCAGCTCCCCCCTGAGGACTGGTACCTACGAGCAGTACTTC	CASSSPLRTGTYEQYF
TRBJ2-5	TRBV7-2	TRBD2	-	TGTGCCAGCAGCCAGGGACTAGCGGGAGGGCCGGAGACCCAGTACTTC	CASSQGLAGGPETQYF
TRBJ2-7	TRBV28	-	-	TGTGCCAGCACTGCAGGGCGCTCCTACGAGCAGTACTTC	CASTAGRSYEQYF
TRBJ1-3	TRBV5-4	TRBD1	-	TGTGCCAGCAGCGATCCGGGACAGGCCTCTGGAAACACCATATATTTT	CASSDPGQASGNTIYF
TRBJ2-5	TRBV18	-	-	TGTGCCAGCTCACCCCTTGCTACGTCCCTAGAGACCCAGTACTTC	CASSPLATSLETQYF
TRBJ2-7	TRBV28	TRBD2	-	TGTGCCAGCAGTTTACGCCAAACAGCGGGAAGCCCCTACGAGCAGTACTTC	CASSLRQTAGSPYEQYF
TRBJ1-3	TRBV4-2	TRBD1	-	TGTGCCAGCAGCAACAGGTACCCAGGGGGCGCAACCTCTGGAAACACCATATATTTT	CASSNRYPGGATSGNTIYF
TRBJ2-7	TRBV27	TRBD2	-	TGTGCCAGCACTACCCCGGGAGGGCTCAACGAGCAGTACTTC	CASTTPGGLNEQYF
TRBJ2-2	TRBV2	TRBD1	-	TGTGCCAGCAGCGAGACAGGGGGCACCGGGGAGCTGTTTTTT	CASSETGGTGELFF
TRBJ2-6	TRBV6-4	-	-	TGTGCCAGCAGTGTCGACTCGGTCTCTGGGGCCAACGTCCTGACTTTC	CASSVDSVSGANVLTF
TRBJ2-7	TRBV7-2	-	-	TGTGCCAGCAGCTCCACATACGAGCAGTACTTC	CASSSTYEQYF
TRBJ1-6	TRBV5-1	-	-	TGCGCCAGCAGCCCGGGACCCAATAATTCACCCCTCCACTTT	CASSPGPNNSPLHF
TRBJ2-5	TRBV18	TRBD2	-	TGTGCCAGCTCACCAGGGACTAGCGGGAGCTGGGGGACCCAGTACTTC	CASSPGTSGSWGTQYF
TRBJ2-7	TRBV18	-	-	TGTGCCAGCTCACCACGGGTTAGGTCTGAGCTGGCCGCACCCTACGAGCAGTACTTC	CASSPRVRSELAAPYEQYF
TRBJ1-2	TRBV7-9	-	once	TGTGCCAGCAGCTTTGGGACCGCAATCATGTATGGCTACACCTTC	CASSFGTAIMYGYTF
TRBJ2-7	TRBV27	-	once	TGTGCCAGCAGTACCTTAAGGACAGCCGAGCAGTACTTC	CASSTLRTAEQYF
TRBJ1-2	TRBV28	-	-	TGTGCCAGCAGACCGTCCCAGAACTATGGCTACACCTTC	CASRPSQNYGYTF
TRBJ1-2	TRBV5-6	-	-	TGTGCCAGCAGCCTCGGTCCGGCAGGGGCGGGCTATGGCTACACCTTC	CASSLGPAGAGYGYTF